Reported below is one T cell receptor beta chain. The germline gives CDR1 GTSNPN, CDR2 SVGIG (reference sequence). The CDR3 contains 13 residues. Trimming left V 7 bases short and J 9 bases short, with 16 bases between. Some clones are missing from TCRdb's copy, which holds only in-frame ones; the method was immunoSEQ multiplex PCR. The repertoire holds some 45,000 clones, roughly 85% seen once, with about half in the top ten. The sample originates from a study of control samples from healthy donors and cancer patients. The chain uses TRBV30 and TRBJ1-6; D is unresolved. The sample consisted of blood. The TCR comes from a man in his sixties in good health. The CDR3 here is CASAGVAGSPLHF. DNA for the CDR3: TGTGCCTCGGCCGGGGTGGCCGGTTCACCCCTCCACTTT.